This note documents a single TCR beta chain sequence. Profiling relied on immunoSEQ multiplex PCR, and the TCRdb table lists in-frame clones only, not all of them. The table lists around 50,000 clones, approximately 90% of them singletons, with about 10% in the top ten. The CDR3 runs 13 residues. V was clipped by 2 bases and J by 8 bases, with 13 bases between them. CDR1 and CDR2 (germline): GTSNPN, SVGIG (reference sequence). The data were obtained in a study of blood T cell repertoires in COVID-19. The chain has TRBV30 and TRBJ2-1, with D maybe TRBD2 (6 bases). This TCR was recovered from a man aged 50 or older with active COVID-19. Sequencing was done on a sample of peripheral blood. CDR3 coding DNA: TGTGCCTGGAGTCGGGGGAGCGGCGATGAGCAGTTCTTC. This translates into CAWSRGSGDEQFF.